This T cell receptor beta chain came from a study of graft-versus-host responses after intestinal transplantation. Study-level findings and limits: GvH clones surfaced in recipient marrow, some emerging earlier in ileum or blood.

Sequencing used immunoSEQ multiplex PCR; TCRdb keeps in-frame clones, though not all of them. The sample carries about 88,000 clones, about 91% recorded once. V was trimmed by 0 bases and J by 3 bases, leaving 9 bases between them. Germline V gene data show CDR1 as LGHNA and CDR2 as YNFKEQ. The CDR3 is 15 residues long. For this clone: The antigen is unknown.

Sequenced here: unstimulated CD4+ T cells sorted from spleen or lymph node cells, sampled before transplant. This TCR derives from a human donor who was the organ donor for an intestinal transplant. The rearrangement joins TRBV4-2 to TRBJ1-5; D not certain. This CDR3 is CASSQEIQPNQPQHF. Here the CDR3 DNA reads TGTGCCAGCAGCCAAGAGATACAGCCCAATCAGCCCCAGCATTTT.